Following are 32 T cell receptor beta chains from one sample sequenced in a study of T cell repertoires in cytomegalovirus infection. No antigen has been identified for these receptors. TCRdb called the reads again in MiXCR, with one record for every CDR3 protein. There are hundreds of thousands of distinct CDR3 sequences in the sample; around 30% occur only once, and around 15% lies in the top ten. This specimen consisted of cultured CD8+ T cells from PBMCs, obtained from culture after CMV antigen stimulation. The receptors here all came from a human donor in good health (CMV status not recorded). Some clones in this sample may be carry-over from other donors' samples.

As to this clonotype: This clone may be a read error of a much larger clone one base away. The chain has TRBV7-8 and TRBJ1-4; D unclear. Germline V gives CDR1 SGHVS, CDR2 FQNEAQ. CDR3 length equals 18 residues. The ends were cut back, 7 bases at V and 2 bases at J, with 23 bases in the middle. The CDR3 coding sequence is TGTGCCAGCAACCCACGGACGGACTGGGTTATCACTAATGAAAAACTGTTTTTT. It translates to CASNPRTDWVITNEKLFF. The full variable domain, with the rest looked up from reference TRBV7-8 and TRBJ1-4, is GAGVSQSPRYKVAKRGQDVALRCDPISGHVSLFWYQQALGQGPEFLTYFQNEAQLDKSGLPSDRFFAERPEGSVSTLKIQRTQQEDSAVYLCASNPRTDWVITNEKLFFGSGTQLSVL.

This clonotype showed up just a few times. The rearrangement joins TRBV12-5 to TRBJ2-7; a weak D match, TRBD1 (5 bases). Trimming took 5 bases from V and 3 from J, leaving 17 bases between them. CDR1 is LGHNT and CDR2 is FRNRAP in the germline V gene. This CDR3 region has 15 residues. The chain's CDR3 is CASGPTDLTFYEQYF. The CDR3 DNA sequence: TGTGCTAGTGGTCCGACAGACCTGACCTTCTACGAGCAGTACTTC.

J is TRBJ2-3 and V is TRBV19; D gene ambiguous. This CDR3 spans 12 amino acids. Germline values: CDR1 LNHDA, CDR2 SQIVND (reference sequence). The V end was cut by 11 bases, the J end by 11 bases, with 20 bases between. CDR3 coding DNA: TGTGCCGTAGCCGGGCTGGATGGAAGGCAGTATTTT. Encoded protein: CAVAGLDGRQYF.

Regarding this clonotype: One end of the junction does not line up with germline, which may come from a read error. This chain joins TRBV12-3 or TRBV12-4 and TRBJ1-2; D call uncertain. There are 12 residues in the CDR3. The CDR3 here is CVSTRDGWGYTF. CDR3 coding DNA: TGTGTCAGCACCAGAGATGGCTGGGGCTACACCTTC.

CDR3 DNA sequence: TGCAGTGCTAGAGATCTTAGGGACTCCGCTTACGAGCAGTACTTC. Protein sequence: CSARDLRDSAYEQYF. The genes are TRBV20-1 and TRBJ2-7, with a weak D call TRBD2 (6 bases). The CDR3 contains 15 residues. V was trimmed by 0 bases and J by 4 bases, leaving 16 bases between them. Germline CDR1 DFQATT, CDR2 SNEGSKA (reference sequence).

This clonotype occurred a few times. The chain has TRBV23-1 and TRBJ1-2; TRBD1 agrees at 10 bases. TRBV23-1 is known as an ORF, though its function is uncertain. CDR3 size: 18 residues. V shed 0 bases and J 0 bases; nucleotides not matched to a gene: 7. CDR3 sequence: CASSQSPGQGPTNYGYTF. Here the CDR3 DNA reads TGCGCCAGCAGTCAATCTCCGGGACAGGGGCCGACTAACTATGGCTACACCTTC.

This clonotype appeared a single time. This chain joins TRBV6-1 and TRBJ2-1, with 12 bases aligning to TRBD1. Per germline, CDR1 MNHNS and CDR2 SASEGT. V gave up 8 bases and J gave up 5 bases; unmatched junction bases: 7. The CDR3 totals 15 residues. The CDR3 DNA reads as TGTGCCAGCCCCAGCGGGGACAGGGGGCACAATGAGCAGTTCTTC. This codes for CASPSGDRGHNEQFF.

The chain carries TRBV7-2 and TRBJ2-7, with 7 bases lining up with TRBD1. The CDR3 covers 16 residues. Germline assignment: CDR1 SGHTA and CDR2 FQGNSA. After removal of 2 bases from V and 3 bases from J, the junction contained 10 bases not matched to a gene. In DNA, the CDR3 is TGTGCCAGCAGCTTACCTCAGGGGGAATTTCTCTACGAGCAGTACTTC. It translates to CASSLPQGEFLYEQYF.

The DNA for the CDR3 is TGTGCCAGCAGCTTCCCCGGACAGGACAACACCGGGGAGCTGTTTTTT. Protein sequence: CASSFPGQDNTGELFF. The chain is built from TRBV7-3 and TRBJ2-2; 7 bases are shared with TRBD1. J was trimmed by 2 bases and V by 3 bases; bases with no gene match: 6. The CDR3 is made up of 16 amino acids. CDR1 is SGHTA and CDR2 is FQGTGA in the germline V gene.

The chain combines TRBV29-1 with TRBJ1-2; weak D call: TRBD1 (6 bases). The germline V gene has CDR1 SQVTM and CDR2 ANQGSEA. Trimming took 0 bases from V and 4 from J, leaving 9 bases between them. The CDR3 loop spans 13 amino acids. DNA of the CDR3: TGCAGCGTTGAAGACCGGGGGGCCTATGGCTACACCTTC. The encoded protein is CSVEDRGAYGYTF.

This clonotype was seen only a few times. The V gene is TRBV28, the J gene TRBJ2-5; TRBD2 matches 8 bases. V trimming: 10 bases; J trimming: 0 bases; junction bases outside the gene matches: 7. Germline V lookup: CDR1 MDHEN, CDR2 SYDVKM. The CDR3 contains 14 residues. This CDR3 is CATDLRGDQETQYF. DNA for the CDR3: TGTGCCACTGACTTGCGGGGGGACCAAGAGACCCAGTACTTC.

The chain has TRBV19 and TRBJ1-5; D not certain. CDR3 length: 13 residues. The V and J ends lost 3 bases and 5 bases respectively, with 8 bases between them. Germline CDR1 reads LNHDA; CDR2 reads SQIVND (reference sequence). The CDR3 is CASSIRPHQPQHF. The CDR3 nucleotides are TGTGCCAGTAGTATCCGCCCCCATCAGCCCCAGCATTTT.

The sample holds one count of this clonotype. One end of the junction does not line up with germline, which may come from a read error. The chain employs TRBV15 and TRBJ2-6, with a weak D call TRBD1 (6 bases). Germline lookup yields CDR1 LNHNV and CDR2 YYDKDF (reference sequence). The CDR3 runs 22 residues. CDR3 DNA: TGTGCCACGGACGATTATATACCGGGACAAAGGGCGAAGTACTCTGGGGCTAACGTCCTGACTTTC. As protein: CATDDYIPGQRAKYSGANVLTF.

The genes are TRBV12-3 or TRBV12-4 and TRBJ1-2; maybe TRBD1 (5 bases). This CDR3 comprises 15 residues. V lost 2 bases to trimming and J lost 0 bases, with 10 bases between them. CDR3: CASSLLDTANYGYTF. The CDR3 nucleotides are TGTGCCAGCAGTTTATTGGACACTGCTAACTATGGCTACACCTTC.

This clonotype appeared a few times. This chain joins TRBV10-3 and TRBJ1-1; TRBD1 might be the D (6 bases). CDR1 and CDR2 from the germline V gene are ENHRY and SYGVKD. Trimming shortened V by 2 bases and J by 0 bases, and 13 bases separated the two germline ends. This CDR3 is built from 16 residues. The CDR3 loop is CAISEGGRDLNTEAFF. CDR3 bases: TGTGCCATCAGTGAGGGGGGCAGGGACTTGAACACTGAAGCTTTCTTT.

Of note for this clonotype: A read error is possible here, since a much larger clone lies one base away. The rearrangement links TRBV7-4 to TRBJ2-1; 10 bases fit TRBD2. The CDR3 is 21 residues long. V was pared by 3 bases and J by 9 bases, with 26 bases of the junction left unmatched. Germline CDR1 SGHVT, CDR2 SQSDAQ. CDR3 sequence reads: CASSFPATGHLSGGSVFEQFF. The CDR3 region has the DNA TGTGCCAGCAGCTTCCCCGCGACAGGGCACCTTAGCGGGGGGTCGGTATTTGAGCAGTTCTTC.

This clonotype was counted between two and nine times. The genes are TRBV6-1 and TRBJ1-1; 7 bases map to TRBD1. CDR1 and CDR2 (germline): MNHNS, SASEGT. Losses at the gene ends were 4 bases for V and 11 bases for J; bases not matched to a gene: 4. This CDR3 has 11 residues. CDR3 residues: CASSGSRGAFF. CDR3 bases: TGTGCCAGCAGTGGCTCCAGGGGGGCTTTCTTT.

This clonotype has a single count. The rearrangement links TRBV19 to TRBJ2-1; D perhaps matches TRBD2 (6 bases). Deletions cut 4 bases from V and 5 bases from J, with 12 bases between. CDR1 is LNHDA and CDR2 is SQIVND in the germline V gene (reference sequence). The CDR3 length is 14 residues. CDR3 DNA sequence: TGTGCCAGTAGTACGGGACTTCACAACAATGAGCAGTTCTTC. It codes for CASSTGLHNNEQFF. Based on the CDR3 plus reference TRBV19 and TRBJ2-1, the full variable domain is DGGITQSPKYLFRKEGQNVTLSCEQNLNHDAMYWYRQDPGQGLRLIYYSQIVNDFQKGDIAEGYSVSREKKESFPLTVTSAQKNPTAFYLCASSTGLHNNEQFFGPGTRLTVL.

This clonotype was detected only a few times. The chain is built from TRBV11-3 and TRBJ2-1, with 8 bases identical to TRBD1. CDR1 SGHNT and CDR2 YENEEA come from the germline V gene. V lost 6 bases, J lost 4 bases, and 11 bases stayed unmatched. The CDR3 has 16 residues. The CDR3 sequence is CASSSTGQGRYNEQFF. CDR3 sequence (DNA): TGTGCCAGCAGTTCTACCGGACAGGGTAGATACAATGAGCAGTTCTTC.

The V and J genes are TRBV6-8 and TRBJ2-1; 8 bases map to TRBD2. The V gene's germline CDR1 is MNHGY and CDR2 SAAAGT. The CDR3 is made up of 14 amino acids. Germline trimming cut 6 bases from V and 2 bases from J; bases unmatched to any gene: 3. The CDR3 nucleotides are TGTGCCAGCAGCGGGGGGGCAACCTACAATGAGCAGTTCTTC. Translated, it gives CASSGGATYNEQFF.

This chain connects TRBV6-6 to TRBJ1-5; 7 bases match TRBD1. Germline V lookup: CDR1 MNHNY, CDR2 SVGAGI (reference sequence). The CDR3 loop spans 16 amino acids. V dropped 6 bases and J dropped 6; count of bases not matched to a gene: 14. This CDR3 is CASRPNTGAPPQPQHF. CDR3 nucleotides: TGTGCCAGCAGACCTAACACAGGGGCTCCTCCTCAGCCCCAGCATTTT.

The chain links TRBV6-6 to TRBJ2-2, with D tentatively TRBD2 (5 bases). CDR3 size: 14 residues. V was shortened by 4 bases and J by 9 bases, with 15 bases between the two germline ends. Germline lookup yields CDR1 MNHNY and CDR2 SVGAGI (reference sequence). Here the CDR3 DNA reads TGTGCCAGCAGTTTTATGGTCGGGGAAAGGGAGCTGTTTTTT. Translation: CASSFMVGERELFF.

The chain combines TRBV5-6 with TRBJ2-1, with a possible D match to TRBD2 (7 bases). The V gene lost 4 bases and the J gene lost 0 bases, with 14 bases spanning the gap. Germline V gives CDR1 SGHDT, CDR2 YYEEEE. There are 16 residues in the CDR3. CDR3 protein: CASSLGEGDSYNEQFF. In nucleotides, the CDR3 is TGTGCCAGCAGCCTGGGGGAGGGGGACTCCTACAATGAGCAGTTCTTC. Together with reference TRBV5-6 and TRBJ2-1, the CDR3 gives the full variable domain: DAGVTQSPTHLIKTRGQQVTLRCSPKSGHDTVSWYQQALGQGPQFIFQYYEEEERQRGNFPDRFSGHQFPNYSSELNVNALLLGDSALYLCASSLGEGDSYNEQFFGPGTRLTVL.

On this clonotype itself: A read error may be the cause here, since a much bigger clone is one base away. This chain joins TRBV7-8 and TRBJ1-1; maybe TRBD1 (5 bases). The CDR3 runs 14 residues. From germline, CDR1 is SGHVS and CDR2 FQNEAQ. In nucleotides, the CDR3 is TGTGCCAGCAGCTTAGGGTCCGGGACCCCTGAATCTTTCTTT. Translation gives CASSLGSGTPESFF.

The CDR3 bases are TGTGCCAGCAGTGAAGCCGGGCTCCTCACAGATACGCAGTATTTT. Amino acids: CASSEAGLLTDTQYF. The chain uses TRBV2 and TRBJ2-3; no clear D gene. The V end lost 0 bases, the J end lost 2 bases, and 9 bases lay between the germline ends. Per the germline V gene, CDR1 is SNHLY and CDR2 is FYNNEI. This CDR3 comprises 15 residues.

Points on this clonotype: A much bigger clone sits one base away, suggesting this may be a read error. The rearrangement links TRBV12-3 or TRBV12-4 to TRBJ2-3; D remains ambiguous. This CDR3 region has 11 residues. Trimming pared 6 bases from V and 7 bases from J, leaving 8 bases between. The chain's CDR3 is CASSPGYTQYF. CDR3 bases: TGTGCCAGCAGCCCTGGGTATACGCAGTATTTT.

The V call is TRBV19, the J call TRBJ1-5; a weak D match, TRBD1 (5 bases). V was cut by 5 bases and J by 0 bases, with 11 bases left in between. CDR1 and CDR2 from the germline V gene are LNHDA and SQIVND (reference sequence). The CDR3 totals 15 residues. The CDR3 loop is CASSHDSHSNQPQHF. Here the CDR3 DNA reads TGTGCCAGTAGTCATGACAGTCATAGCAATCAGCCCCAGCATTTT.

V usage is TRBV19 and J usage is TRBJ2-7, with 8 bases that match TRBD1. The length of the CDR3 is 13 residues. The V gene's germline CDR1 is LNHDA and CDR2 SQIVND (reference sequence). V shed 10 bases and J 5 bases; nucleotides not matched to a gene: 10. In DNA, the CDR3 is TGTGCCACCAAAAACCGACAGGGGCACGAGCAGTACTTC. Translated: CATKNRQGHEQYF.

This clonotype showed up many times. The chain is built from TRBV7-8 and TRBJ2-3; TRBD1 agrees at 9 bases. The V gene end was trimmed by 5 bases and the J gene end by 0 bases; junction bases not matched to a gene: 12. The V gene's germline CDR1 is SGHVS and CDR2 FQNEAQ. This CDR3 is built from 18 residues. CDR3: CASSQWTGDLFSTDTQYF. As DNA, the CDR3 is TGTGCCAGCAGCCAATGGACAGGGGACCTTTTTAGCACAGATACGCAGTATTTT.

The chain uses TRBV7-8 and TRBJ1-5; D gene ambiguous. Germline V gene lookup returns CDR1 SGHVS and CDR2 FQNEAQ. This CDR3 is built from 16 residues. V was pared by 1 base and J by 4 bases, with 14 bases between. In nucleotides, the CDR3 is TGTGCCAGCAGCTTAGAAGTGGTCGAGCTTAATCAGCCCCAGCATTTT. The encoded protein is CASSLEVVELNQPQHF.

The table lists this clonotype with a few counts. The chain links TRBV5-6 to TRBJ2-1; the match to TRBD2 covers 10 bases. V lost 2 bases and J lost 10; bases outside the gene matches: 18. Per the germline V gene, CDR1 is SGHDT and CDR2 is YYEEEE. There are 18 residues in the CDR3. The DNA for the CDR3 is TGTGCCAGCAGCTTCACTGGGGGGTTTAGCGGGGGGCGTTGGGAGCAGTTCTTC. Its translation is CASSFTGGFSGGRWEQFF.

The sample holds many counts of this clonotype. The chain employs TRBV7-6 and TRBJ1-6; 10 bases map to TRBD1. V trimming: 5 bases; J trimming: 6 bases; junction bases outside the gene matches: 7. This CDR3 is built from 16 residues. Per germline, CDR1 SGHVS and CDR2 FNYEAQ. The CDR3 here is CASSLSRTGGNSPLHF. In nucleotides, the CDR3 is TGTGCCAGCAGCCTGTCCCGGACAGGGGGTAATTCACCCCTCCACTTT. The variable domain in full, with the rest retrieved from reference TRBV7-6 and TRBJ1-6, is GAGVSQSPRYKVTKRGQDVALRCDPISGHVSLYWYRQALGQGPEFLTYFNYEAQQDKSGLPNDRFSAERPEGSISTLTIQRTEQRDSAMYRCASSLSRTGGNSPLHFGNGTRLTVT.